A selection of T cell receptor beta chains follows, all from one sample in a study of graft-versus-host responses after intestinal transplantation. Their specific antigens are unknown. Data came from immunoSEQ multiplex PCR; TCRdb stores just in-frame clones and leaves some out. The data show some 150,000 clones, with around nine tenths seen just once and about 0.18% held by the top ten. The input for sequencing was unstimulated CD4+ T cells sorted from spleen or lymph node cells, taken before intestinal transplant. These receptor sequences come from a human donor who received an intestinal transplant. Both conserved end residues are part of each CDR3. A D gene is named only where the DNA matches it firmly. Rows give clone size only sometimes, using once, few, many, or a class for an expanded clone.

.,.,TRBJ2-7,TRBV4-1,TGCGCCAGCAGCCAAGGGAGGGGCGATATTTCCTACGAGCAGTACTTC,CASSQGRGDISYEQYF
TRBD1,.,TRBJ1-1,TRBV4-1,TGCGCCAGCAGCCAAGACCGGGACAGGAGAACTTTCGAAGCTTTCTTT,CASSQDRDRRTFEAFF
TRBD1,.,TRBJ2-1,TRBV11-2,TGTGCCAGCAGCTTGGAAACCGGGACAGGAAGGATATATGAGCAGTTCTTC,CASSLETGTGRIYEQFF
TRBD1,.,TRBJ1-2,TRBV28,TGTGCCAGCAGTGCGGACAGGGCCTATGGCTACACCTTC,CASSADRAYGYTF
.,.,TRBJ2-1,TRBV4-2,TGTGCCAGCAGCCAAGAGGCAGGACGCATACTTGTTGAGCAGTTCTTC,CASSQEAGRILVEQFF
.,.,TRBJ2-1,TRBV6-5,TGTGCCAGCAGTGCCAGTACAGGAACCAAGCAGTTCTTC,CASSASTGTKQFF
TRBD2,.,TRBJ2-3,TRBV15,TGTGCCACGAGACTAGCGGGAGGTGATACGCAGTATTTT,CATRLAGGDTQYF
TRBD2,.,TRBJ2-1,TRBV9,TGTGCCAGCAGCGTAGATTCCGTTCTAGCGGGATACTACAATGAGCAGTTCTTC,CASSVDSVLAGYYNEQFF
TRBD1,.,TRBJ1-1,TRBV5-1,TGCGCCAGCAAGCGTCAGACAGGGTCGAAGAACACTGAAGCTTTCTTT,CASKRQTGSKNTEAFF
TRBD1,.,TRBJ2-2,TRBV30,TGTGCCTGGAGGTACAGGGGTACGAACACCGGGGAGCTGTTTTTT,CAWRYRGTNTGELFF
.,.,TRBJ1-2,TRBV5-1,TGCGCCAGCAGCTTGAGTTCCATTAACTATGGCTACACCTTC,CASSLSSINYGYTF
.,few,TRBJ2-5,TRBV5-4,TGTGCCAGCAGCTCGACCGAGACCCAGTACTTC,CASSSTETQYF
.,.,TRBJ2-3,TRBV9,TGTGCCAGCAGCGTAGAAGGAAGCACAGATACGCAGTATTTT,CASSVEGSTDTQYF
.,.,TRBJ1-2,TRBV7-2,TGTGCCAGCAGCTTATCCAGGGAGCGTGGCTACACCTTC,CASSLSRERGYTF
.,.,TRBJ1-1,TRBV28,TGTGCCCACCGGGCAGGCTCCGAAGCTTTCTTT,CAHRAGSEAFF
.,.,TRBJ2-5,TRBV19,TGTGCCAGTAGTCCCCTCCAGGCAGGGGTGGGGGAGACCCAGTACTTC,CASSPLQAGVGETQYF
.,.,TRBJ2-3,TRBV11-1,TGTGCCAGCAGTACGACAACAGATACGCAGTATTTT,CASSTTTDTQYF
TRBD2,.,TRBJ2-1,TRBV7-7,TGTGCCAGCAGCTTAGGTGCTAGCGGGATCTACAATGAGCAGTTCTTC,CASSLGASGIYNEQFF
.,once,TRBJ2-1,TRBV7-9,TGTGCCAGCAGCTTAGCGTCGGGACACAACTACAATGAGCAGTTCTTC,CASSLASGHNYNEQFF
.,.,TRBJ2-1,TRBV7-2,TGTGCCAGCAGCCTCAATAATGAGCAGTTCTTC,CASSLNNEQFF